A selection of T cell receptor beta chains follows, all from one sample in a study of technical replicates of blood from several donors. Clones were sequenced by immunoSEQ multiplex PCR, and TCRdb holds only the in-frame ones, with some missing. Seen here are fewer than 90,000 clones, about 89% observed once, and the top ten hold 0.41%. The sample comprised T cells isolated from PBMCs. The source is a human donor in good health. Each CDR3 is given with its conserved first and last residue. The D gene is left open where the match is weak. Clone size is shown for a subset of rows, as once, few, many or a class of expanded clone.

V,size,D,J,DNA,CDR3
TRBV29-1,.,.,TRBJ2-1,TGCAGCGTTGAAGAGTCTAGGTATGAGCAGTTCTTC,CSVEESRYEQFF
TRBV19,.,TRBD2,TRBJ2-7,TGTGCCAGTAGTATGAGCGGGGACTACGAGCAGTACTTC,CASSMSGDYEQYF
TRBV7-2,.,.,TRBJ2-7,TGTGCCAGCAGCTCCCAGGGTAACCCCTACGAGCAGTACTTC,CASSSQGNPYEQYF
TRBV14,.,.,TRBJ1-2,TGTGCCAGCAGCCAAGATTTGGGCTGGTATGGCTACACCTTC,CASSQDLGWYGYTF
TRBV28,once,.,TRBJ1-5,TGTGCCAGCAGTTACTACAGGGATGGGAGCAATCAGCCCCAGCATTTT,CASSYYRDGSNQPQHF
TRBV28,.,.,TRBJ1-5,TGTGCCAGCAGTTTGACAGTCGCATATCAGCCCCAGCATTTT,CASSLTVAYQPQHF
TRBV5-1,.,.,TRBJ1-3,TGCGCCAGCAGCTTGGGCGGCTCTGGAAACACCATATATTTT,CASSLGGSGNTIYF
TRBV9,.,TRBD2,TRBJ2-3,TGTGCCAGCAGCGTCACTAGCGGGAGCAACGGAGATACGCAGTATTTT,CASSVTSGSNGDTQYF
TRBV5-1,once,TRBD1,TRBJ2-7,TGCGCCAGCAGCCCGGGACAGGGAAACGAGCAGTACTTC,CASSPGQGNEQYF
TRBV11-3,.,TRBD2,TRBJ2-1,TGTGCCAGCAGCGAACCTAGCGGCAACCTTAATGAGCAGTTCTTC,CASSEPSGNLNEQFF
TRBV7-7,.,TRBD2,TRBJ2-1,TGTGCCAGCAGCTTAAGCGGGAGTTTCGATGAGCAGTTCTTC,CASSLSGSFDEQFF
TRBV14,.,.,TRBJ2-3,TGTGCCAGCAGCCAAACCCCACAGGGAATATATGCAGATACGCAGTATTTT,CASSQTPQGIYADTQYF
TRBV4-2,.,TRBD1,TRBJ2-4,TGTGCCAGCAGCCCCGGGACAGGGGATTTAGCCAAAAACATTCAGTACTTC,CASSPGTGDLAKNIQYF
TRBV11-2,.,TRBD2,TRBJ2-1,TGTGCCAGCAGCTTCTCAGCGGGAGTGCGAGATGAGCAGTTCTTC,CASSFSAGVRDEQFF
TRBV6-1,.,TRBD1,TRBJ1-1,TGTGCCAGCAGCCCCGGGACAGGGGGCGTTACTGAAGCTTTCTTT,CASSPGTGGVTEAFF
TRBV27,.,TRBD1,TRBJ2-3,TGTGCCAGCAGTTACAGGGGGCCAGCCTCCTTCCTCACAGATACGCAGTATTTT,CASSYRGPASFLTDTQYF
TRBV19,.,.,TRBJ2-5,TGTGCCAGTAGTATTGACGGAGAAGAGACCCAGTACTTC,CASSIDGEETQYF
TRBV18,.,TRBD1,TRBJ1-4,TGTGCCAGCTCACCATCGGGACAGTGGGAAAAACTGTTTTTT,CASSPSGQWEKLFF
TRBV2,.,TRBD1,TRBJ1-1,TGTGCCAGCAACCGACAGGGATTTGGTGAAGCTTTCTTT,CASNRQGFGEAFF
TRBV6-1,.,TRBD1,TRBJ2-7,TGTGCCAGCATGGGACAGAACTCCTACGAGCAGTACTTC,CASMGQNSYEQYF
TRBV9,.,TRBD2,TRBJ2-1,TGTGCCAGCAGCGGGGAGACTAGCGGGAGGGTGGATGAGCAGTTCTTC,CASSGETSGRVDEQFF
TRBV11-2,.,.,TRBJ2-4,TGTGCCAGCAGGGGGTCTAGGGGCGGTTTGGCCAAAAACATTCAGTACTTC,CASRGSRGGLAKNIQYF